These 12 T cell receptor beta chains originate from one sample sequenced in a study of CD8+ T cells in alopecia areata. The pooled cutaneous lymph node cells were sorted using several markers (CD4, CD8alpha, NKG2D, NKG2ACE and others). Following extraction, RNA underwent reverse transcription to cDNA, which served as the sequencing template. Assay: immunoSEQ multiplex PCR; the TCRdb copy retains only in-frame clones and omits some. Observed are more than 2,000 clones, no singletons, with the top ten taking about 45%. Sequencing was carried out using CD8+ T cells sorted from a lymph node. All receptors derive from a C3H/HeJ mouse with alopecia areata. For the strain, the MHC haplotype given is H2-k.

For this clone: Germline and genes here are mouse. The CDR3 DNA, read in part, is TGTGCCAGCAGCCATTATTCTGGGGGGGCGCATGCT. It encodes CASSHYSGGAHA. The complete CDR3 protein is CASSHYSGGAHAEQFF. The chain employs TRBV5 and TRBJ2-1; 10 nucleotides agree with TRBD2. The CDR3 goes on 4 residues after the read ends, and that part is filled in from the germline J gene. The CDR3 totals 16 residues. The germline gives CDR1 LGHNA, CDR2 YNLKQL (reference sequence). With 3 bases clipped from V and 5 bases from J, the junction kept 7 bases outside the gene matches.

For this clone: Gene names and germline refer to mouse. The read gets to within 4 residues of the CDR3 end, and the germline J gene fills in the rest. J is TRBJ2-5 and V is TRBV2; 10 bases are shared with TRBD1. Germline CDR1 and CDR2: LGHNA and YSYQKL. The CDR3 length is 16 residues. V was pared by 0 bases and J by 3 bases, with 3 bases of the junction left unmatched. CDR3: CASSQDWDRGQDTQYF. CDR3 bases read: TGTGCCAGCAGCCAAGATTGGGACAGGGGTCAAGAC.

This clone occurred many times. Any gene name here is a mouse gene name. The read terminates 4 residues ahead of where the CDR3 ends, so the germline J gene completes it. This rearrangement joins TRBV13-3 to TRBJ2-7; 8 bases match TRBD2. Germline-derived CDR1 and CDR2 are NNHDY and SYVADS. The CDR3 runs to 13 residues. The chain's CDR3 is CASSDWGVYEQYF. The sequenced part of the CDR3 DNA is TGTGCCAGCAGTGACTGGGGGGTATAT.

This clone was counted only a few times. Gene names and germline refer to mouse. The sequence runs out 4 residues before the end of the CDR3; the remainder is reconstructed from the germline J gene. This chain joins TRBV29 and TRBJ2-7; tentative D call: TRBD1 (5 bases). Germline assignment: CDR1 MSHET and CDR2 SYDVDS. The CDR3 consists of 13 residues. CDR3 bases read: TGTGCTAGCAGTTTCGGCAGGGAGGAT. Amino acids: CASSFGRED. The whole CDR3 sequence reads CASSFGREDEQYF.

By share, this clone counts as medium-sized. The germline and genes are mouse ones. The read ends 4 residues early relative to the CDR3; the germline J gene fills the gap. The rearrangement joins TRBV5 to TRBJ2-5, with TRBD1 matching over 11 bases. The CDR3 has 15 amino acids. From germline, CDR1 is LGHNA and CDR2 YNLKQL (reference sequence). The DNA read from the CDR3 is TGTGCCAGCAGCCTGATGGACAGGGGGCGAGAC. Protein sequence: CASSLMDRGRD. The full-length CDR3 reads as CASSLMDRGRDTQYF.

This clone was detected ten times or more. Gene labels here are mouse ones. The read ends 4 residues before the CDR3 terminus; that terminus is restored from the germline J gene. This rearrangement joins TRBV13-2 to TRBJ1-2, with D tentatively TRBD1 (6 bases). CDR3 length: 14 residues. Trimming stripped 2 bases from V and 2 bases from J, with 10 bases between. In germline, CDR1 is NNHNN, CDR2 SYGAGS (reference sequence). The covered CDR3 bases are TGTGCCAGCGGTGAGGGCAGGGGTAACTCC. This codes for CASGEGRGNS. The full CDR3 sequence reads CASGEGRGNSDYTF.

About this clone: The listed genes are named as in mouse. The read falls 4 residues short of the CDR3 end, and the missing part is taken from the germline J gene. V and J are TRBV5 and TRBJ2-3, with TRBD2 matching over 8 bases. J lost 1 base, V lost 3 bases, and 0 bases had no gene match. This CDR3 region has 14 residues. The germline gives CDR1 LGHNA, CDR2 YNLKQL (reference sequence). The CDR3 reads CASSHWGGAETLYF. The part of the CDR3 DNA that was read is TGTGCCAGCAGCCACTGGGGGGGTGCAGAA.

This clone was picked up a small number of times. All gene names here are mouse names. The read ends 4 residues before the CDR3 terminus; that terminus is restored from the germline J gene. V and J are TRBV29 and TRBJ2-7, with D maybe TRBD1 (5 bases). Germline V CDR1 and CDR2: MSHET, SYDVDS. The CDR3 has 12 amino acids. The part of the CDR3 DNA that was read is TGTGCTAGCAGTTTTCGACAGTAT. Amino acid sequence: CASSFRQY. The CDR3 in full is CASSFRQYEQYF. The variable domain in full, completed from reference TRBV29 and TRBJ2-7, reads DMKVTQMPRYLIKRMGENVLLECGQDMSHETMYWYRQDPGLGLQLIYISYDVDSNSEGDIPKGYRVSRKKREHFSLILDSAKTNQTSVYFCASSFRQYEQYFGPGTRLTVL.

This clone was observed a handful of times. Gene names and germline match the mouse. Sequencing ends 4 residues short of the CDR3 end; the germline J gene provides the rest. The chain uses TRBV5 and TRBJ2-2; 7 nucleotides line up with TRBD1. Germline CDR1 LGHNA, CDR2 YNLKQL (reference sequence). The CDR3 is 16 amino acids. J lost 0 bases, V lost 4 bases, and 5 bases had no gene match. The sequenced part of the CDR3 DNA is TGTGCCAGCAGCCTACGACAGGGCACAAACACCGGG. This translates into CASSLRQGTNTG. The whole CDR3 sequence is CASSLRQGTNTGQLYF.

Concerning this clone: The genes are named according to mouse. The sequenced fragment ends 4 residues before the CDR3 boundary, so the rest is inferred from the germline J gene. The identical CDR3 is also encoded by other nucleotide sequences in the sample. The chain links TRBV3 to TRBJ2-5; 10 bases align to TRBD1. This CDR3 is 14 amino acids long. Germline-derived CDR1 and CDR2 are SNHLY and FYNGKV (reference sequence). CDR3 sequence: CASSLGDRGDTQYF. The CDR3 bases that were read are TGTGCCAGCAGCTTAGGGGACAGGGGTGAC.

This clone appeared many times. Gene names are mouse gene names. The CDR3 goes on 4 residues after the read ends, and that part is filled in from the germline J gene. V is TRBV13-2 and J is TRBJ2-3; 8 bases match TRBD1. Losses at the gene ends were 7 bases for V and 0 bases for J; bases not matched to a gene: 1. This CDR3 is 13 amino acids long. In germline, CDR1 is NNHNN, CDR2 SYGAGS (reference sequence). CDR3 DNA (partial): TGTGCCAGCCAGGGGGCGAGTGCAGAA. Its translation: CASQGASAE. The whole CDR3 is CASQGASAETLYF.

This clone is hyperexpanded within its sample. All gene names here are mouse names. From the germline J gene comes the end of the CDR3, since the read stops 3 residues before it. The rearrangement uses TRBV19 and TRBJ1-6, with D perhaps TRBD1 (5 bases). TRBJ1-6 carries the ORF label, with uncertain function. The CDR3 is made up of 15 amino acids. The germline V and J ends were trimmed by 1 base and 6 bases, with 11 bases remaining between them. CDR1 is FNHDT and CDR2 is SITEND in the germline V gene (reference sequence). The CDR3 loop is CASSIRQGFNSPLYF. The CDR3 DNA, read in part, is TGTGCCAGCAGTATACGCCAGGGCTTTAATTCGCCC.